The rows below give T cell receptor beta chains drawn from one sample of a study of T cell repertoires in ileal Crohn's disease. The data were produced by immunoSEQ multiplex PCR, yet TCRdb's version contains in-frame clones alone and is incomplete. The sample contains about 8,000 clones, approximately 85% of which appear only once. Sequenced: ileal tissue. All receptors come from an adult with Crohn's disease. Both conserved end residues are part of each CDR3. A D gene is named only where the DNA matches it firmly. Only some rows state a clone size, as once, few, many or a class for expanded clones.

TRBJ1-5,.,TRBV28,.,TGTGCCAGCACTCAGAAGGGGCAAATTAATCAGCCCCAGCATTTT,CASTQKGQINQPQHF
TRBJ1-4,.,TRBV6-1,TRBD1,TGTGCCAGCAGTGAAGGGGGGACAGGGTCTTGGGAAAAACTGTTTTTT,CASSEGGTGSWEKLFF
TRBJ1-5,.,TRBV2,.,TGTGCCAGCAGCCCCTCGGAGGGAAATCAGCCCCAGCATTTT,CASSPSEGNQPQHF
TRBJ1-1,.,TRBV21-1,.,TGTGCCAGCAGCAAGCGGGGGGGTGGCACTGAAGCTTTCTTT,CASSKRGGGTEAFF
TRBJ2-3,.,TRBV2,.,TGTGCCAGCAAGCTCCTAGCGCGTAATGCGTATTTT,CASKLLARNAYF
TRBJ1-1,.,TRBV28,.,TGTGCCAGCAGTTTGGACGGAACCTACACTGAAGCTTTCTTT,CASSLDGTYTEAFF
TRBJ2-2,.,TRBV9,TRBD2,TGTGCCAGCAGCGTAGTTCCTAGCGGTAACACCGGGGAGCTGTTTTTT,CASSVVPSGNTGELFF
TRBJ2-7,.,TRBV27,.,TGTGCCAGCAGTTTATCGATTTCCAGGCCCTACGAGCAGTACTTC,CASSLSISRPYEQYF
TRBJ1-5,.,TRBV6-5,.,TGTGCCAGCAGTCGGTCGGACAGCTACAATCAGCCCCAGCATTTT,CASSRSDSYNQPQHF
TRBJ1-2,.,TRBV5-4,.,TGTGCCAGCAGCCGATCAGGGGCTCTAGGCTACACCTTC,CASSRSGALGYTF
TRBJ1-2,.,TRBV23-1,.,TGCGCCAGCGGATTTCTGGACAACTATGGCTACACCTTC,CASGFLDNYGYTF
TRBJ1-5,.,TRBV19,TRBD1,TGTGCCAGTAGTAAAGGGACAGAGTATAGCAATCAGCCCCAGCATTTT,CASSKGTEYSNQPQHF
TRBJ1-5,.,TRBV28,TRBD1,TGTGCCAGTGGACAGGGGGCGGCGGATCAGCCCCAGCATTTT,CASGQGAADQPQHF
TRBJ1-3,few,TRBV4-1,.,TGCGCCAGCAGCTTACAAGGCGGAAACACCATATATTTT,CASSLQGGNTIYF
TRBJ1-6,once,TRBV9,.,TGTGCCAGCAGCGTAGGGGCAGCGCCAAGCTCCTATAATTCACCCCTCCACTTT,CASSVGAAPSSYNSPLHF
TRBJ1-1,.,TRBV7-2,.,TGTGCCAGCAGCCTGAATTTGCAGGGGTTGAGTGCTGAAGCTTTCTTT,CASSLNLQGLSAEAFF
TRBJ2-1,.,TRBV7-9,.,TGTGCCAGCAGCTTAGGTAGGAATGAGCAGTTCTTC,CASSLGRNEQFF
TRBJ2-1,.,TRBV6-4,TRBD2,TGTGCCAGCAGTGACGGGCAGCGGGATTACAATGAGCAGTTCTTC,CASSDGQRDYNEQFF
TRBJ1-2,.,TRBV27,.,TGTGCCAGCAGTTTCCTCGACAGGCTAGGGTCACCTAACTATGGCTACACCTTC,CASSFLDRLGSPNYGYTF
TRBJ1-4,.,TRBV29-1,.,TGCAGCGCCCGAGGCCCAGGCGCAACTAATGAAAAACTGTTTTTT,CSARGPGATNEKLFF
TRBJ2-3,.,TRBV5-5,.,TGTGCCAGCAGCTTGGGGGGAGATACGCAGTATTTT,CASSLGGDTQYF
TRBJ1-4,.,TRBV4-2,TRBD1,TGTGCCAGCAGCCAAGGGACCGGGACAGGGGATGAAAAACTGTTTTTT,CASSQGTGTGDEKLFF
TRBJ2-3,.,TRBV18,.,TGTGCCAGCTCACCACCGCTAAGCCCGCGGTATTTT,CASSPPLSPRYF
TRBJ1-2,.,TRBV4-1,.,TGCGCCAGCAGCCAAGAAGAAACACGAGGCTACACCTTC,CASSQEETRGYTF
TRBJ1-2,.,TRBV19,TRBD1,TGTGCCAGTAAAGGCGGGAGGCGGACAGGGGGCATCTATGGCTACACCTTC,CASKGGRRTGGIYGYTF
TRBJ1-4,.,TRBV5-1,.,TGCGCCAGCAGCTCGTCAGGGTATACTAATGAAAAACTGTTTTTT,CASSSSGYTNEKLFF
TRBJ1-6,few,TRBV7-9,TRBD1,TGTGCCAGCCGCTTGGGACAGGGGGCGAATTCACCCCTCCACTTT,CASRLGQGANSPLHF
TRBJ1-1,few,TRBV6-1,.,TGTGCCAGCAGTGAAGTGGACGACGGCGGCACTGAAGCTTTCTTT,CASSEVDDGGTEAFF
TRBJ1-6,.,TRBV15,TRBD1,TGTGCCACCAGCTCCTCACCGGGACAGTATAATTCACCCCTCCACTTT,CATSSSPGQYNSPLHF
TRBJ2-3,.,TRBV7-2,.,TGTGCCAGCAGCTTAGCGAGGGATACGCAGTATTTT,CASSLARDTQYF
TRBJ1-1,.,TRBV4-2,TRBD1,TGTGCCAGCAGCCGAGACAGGGGAGCTTTCTTT,CASSRDRGAFF
TRBJ2-6,once,TRBV5-1,.,TGCGCCAGCAGCTTTAGTGGATCTGGGGCCAACGTCCTGACTTTC,CASSFSGSGANVLTF